The clone carrying this T cell receptor beta chain was seen only a few times. The data belong to a study of blood T cell repertoires in COVID-19. At the level of the study: Donors in the United States, Italy and Spain gave samples during acute or convalescent COVID-19.

Produced via immunoSEQ multiplex PCR; TCRdb's table is partial and in-frame only. Among 220,000 or so clones listed, roughly 89% were seen once. The TCR was taken from a woman aged 40 to 50 who had recovered from COVID-19. Sequenced material: PBMCs or T cells enriched from blood (not recorded which).

The CDR3 here is CASEGQGDYEQYF. For the CDR3, the DNA is TGTGCCAGCGAGGGACAGGGGGACTACGAGCAGTACTTC. The chain uses TRBV10-3 and TRBJ2-7; TRBD1 matches at 11 bases. Germline V gives CDR1 ENHRY, CDR2 SYGVKD. This CDR3 has 13 residues. V dropped 10 bases and J dropped 3; count of bases not matched to a gene: 5.